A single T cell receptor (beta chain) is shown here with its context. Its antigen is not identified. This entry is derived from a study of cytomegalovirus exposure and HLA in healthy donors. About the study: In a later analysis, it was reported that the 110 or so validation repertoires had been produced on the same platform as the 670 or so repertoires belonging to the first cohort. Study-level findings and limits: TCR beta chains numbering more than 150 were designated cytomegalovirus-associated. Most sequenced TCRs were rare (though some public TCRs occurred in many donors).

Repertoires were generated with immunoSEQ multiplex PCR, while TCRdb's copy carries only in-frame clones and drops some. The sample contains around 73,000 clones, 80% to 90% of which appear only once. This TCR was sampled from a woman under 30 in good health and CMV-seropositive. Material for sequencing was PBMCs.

The chain's CDR3 is CASSLEGGLTEAFF. In nucleotides, the CDR3 is TGTGCCAGCAGCTTAGAAGGGGGATTAACTGAAGCTTTCTTT. This chain connects TRBV11-2 to TRBJ1-1; a possible D gene is TRBD1 (6 bases). V was shortened by 0 bases and J by 5 bases, with 10 bases between the two germline ends. CDR1 and CDR2 from the germline V gene are SGHAT and FQNNGV. CDR3 length equals 14 residues.